The next 29 T cell receptor beta chains were all read from a single sample in a study of blood T cell repertoires in COVID-19. TCRdb's copy holds only in-frame clones and misses some; the assay was immunoSEQ multiplex PCR. The sample comprises approximately 300,000 clones, about 85% of which are singletons, and around 6% rests with the top ten. The sample taken for sequencing was PBMCs or T cells enriched from blood (not recorded which). These TCRs come from a woman in her 30s who had recovered from COVID-19.

CDR3 nucleotides: TGTGCCAGCAAAGCGACAGGGGACTGGAAGCGTGGCTACACCTTC. It yields the protein CASKATGDWKRGYTF. The chain uses TRBV6-5 and TRBJ1-2, with 8 bases aligning to TRBD1. Trimming took 7 bases from V and 7 from J; bases not matched to a gene: 14. The V gene's germline CDR1 is MNHEY and CDR2 SVGAGI. This CDR3 comprises 15 residues.

This chain links TRBV2 with TRBJ1-5; D is unclear. The CDR3 extends over 12 amino acids. Germline V gives CDR1 SNHLY, CDR2 FYNNEI. Trimming took 6 bases from V and 6 from J, leaving 9 bases between them. CDR3: CASRTFSQPQHF. The CDR3 DNA reads as TGTGCCAGCAGGACATTCTCTCAGCCCCAGCATTTT.

The chain is built from TRBV7-9 and TRBJ1-1, with D tentatively TRBD1 (5 bases). The CDR3 contains 12 residues. Germline assignment: CDR1 SEHNR and CDR2 FQNEAQ (reference sequence). With 2 bases removed from V and 7 bases from J, the gap between germline ends came to 8 bases. This chain's CDR3 is CASSLITGEAFF. The CDR3, as DNA: TGTGCCAGCAGCTTAATTACAGGTGAAGCTTTCTTT.

The rearrangement joins TRBV7-8 to TRBJ2-7; 7 bases fit TRBD1. The CDR3 covers 14 residues. In germline, CDR1 is SGHVS, CDR2 FQNEAQ. Trimming at V came to 5 bases and at J to 5 bases, leaving 9 bases not matched to a gene. The DNA of the CDR3 is TGTGCCAGCAGCCCCCAGACAGGGACCCACGAGCAGTACTTC. Protein product: CASSPQTGTHEQYF.

The V and J genes are TRBV6-5 and TRBJ1-2; D might be TRBD1 (5 bases). V was clipped by 5 bases and J by 8 bases, with 15 bases between them. There are 13 residues in the CDR3. Germline V lookup: CDR1 MNHEY, CDR2 SVGAGI. CDR3 in DNA: TGTGCCAGCAGTAAACCCCCAGGGTACGGCTACACCTTC. Translated: CASSKPPGYGYTF.

The rearrangement uses TRBV30 and TRBJ1-4, with a tentative D call TRBD1 (6 bases). Trimming took 4 bases from V and 8 from J, leaving 20 bases between them. CDR1 GTSNPN and CDR2 SVGIG come from the germline V gene (reference sequence). This CDR3 comprises 15 residues. The CDR3 spells CAWTRTKGVGEKLFF. The CDR3 DNA is TGTGCCTGGACCAGAACTAAGGGGGTAGGCGAAAAACTGTTTTTT.

The V gene is TRBV27, the J gene TRBJ1-5; D is undetermined. Germline CDR1 MNHEY, CDR2 SMNVEV (reference sequence). The CDR3 contains 14 residues. The V and J ends lost 1 base and 4 bases respectively, with 8 bases between them. The CDR3 sequence: CASSLWTGNQPQHF. The CDR3 nucleotides are TGTGCCAGCAGTTTATGGACGGGGAATCAGCCCCAGCATTTT.

The chain employs TRBV3-1 (or the pseudogene TRBV3-2) and TRBJ2-2; possible D gene TRBD2, 5 bases. V was shortened by 4 bases and J by 5 bases, with 14 bases between the two germline ends. The germline V gene has CDR1 LGHDT and CDR2 YNNKEL (reference sequence). The CDR3 contains 15 residues. The CDR3 sequence is CASSRSETGTGELFF. The CDR3 DNA reads as TGTGCCAGCAGCCGCAGCGAAACGGGGACCGGGGAGCTGTTTTTT.

This clone was seen a handful of times. CDR3 nucleotides: TGTGCCATCAGTGAGTCACAGGGCACTCCCTACACCTTC. It is translated as CAISESQGTPYTF. The J gene is TRBJ1-2, the V gene TRBV10-3; D perhaps matches TRBD1 (6 bases). The CDR3 extends over 13 amino acids. The V end lost 0 bases, the J end lost 10 bases, and 12 bases lay between the germline ends. Germline V CDR1 and CDR2: ENHRY, SYGVKD.

This sequence joins TRBV25-1 and TRBJ1-2; unclear D gene. The CDR3 runs to 13 residues. V lost 1 base, J lost 4 bases, and 7 bases lay in between. CDR1 MGHDK and CDR2 SYGVNS come from the germline V gene. CDR3 sequence (DNA): TGTGCCAGCAGTGAATCCTTCTTCTATGGCTACACCTTC. Residues: CASSESFFYGYTF.

The chain recombines TRBV5-1 with TRBJ1-1, with a possible D match to TRBD1 (5 bases). Germline CDR1 reads SGHRS; CDR2 reads YFSETQ. The CDR3 has 13 residues. The V end was cut by 4 bases, the J end by 4 bases, with 11 bases between. CDR3 sequence reads: CASSPGGITEAFF. In nucleotides, the CDR3 is TGCGCCAGCAGCCCCGGGGGGATCACTGAAGCTTTCTTT. The whole variable domain, filled in from reference TRBV5-1 and TRBJ1-1, reads KAGVTQTPRYLIKTRGQQVTLSCSPISGHRSVSWYQQTPGQGLQFLFEYFSETQRNKGNFPGRFSGRQFSNSRSEMNVSTLELGDSALYLCASSPGGITEAFFGQGTRLTVV.

This chain connects TRBV4-2 to TRBJ1-2; 8 nucleotides match TRBD1. V lost 6 bases to trimming and J lost 4 bases; unmatched junction nucleotides: 7. CDR3 length equals 14 residues. Germline V lookup: CDR1 LGHNA, CDR2 YNFKEQ. Here the CDR3 DNA reads TGTGCCAGCAGGGCAGGGGGCGCAATCTATGGCTACACCTTC. It specifies CASRAGGAIYGYTF.

The chain employs TRBV19 and TRBJ1-5, with TRBD1 as a possible D gene (5 bases). The CDR3 is 18 amino acids. From germline, CDR1 is LNHDA and CDR2 SQIVND (reference sequence). Deletions cut 3 bases from V and 2 bases from J, with 20 bases between. The CDR3 DNA sequence: TGTGCCAGTAGTATTTGGGCCTCGGGACTCGGGGGCAATCAGCCCCAGCATTTT. Protein sequence: CASSIWASGLGGNQPQHF.

The chain joins TRBV6-1 to TRBJ1-5; unclear D gene. Germline V CDR1 and CDR2: MNHNS, SASEGT. The germline V and J ends were trimmed by 2 bases and 5 bases, with 10 bases remaining between them. The CDR3 is made up of 14 amino acids. The CDR3 nucleotides are TGTGCCAGCAGTGAATCGGGGTGGGATCAGCCCCAGCATTTT. Its protein is CASSESGWDQPQHF.

This chain links TRBV6-2 or TRBV6-3 with TRBJ1-1; D is uncertain. Trimming left V 0 bases short and J 0 bases short, with 8 bases between. Germline CDR1 MNHEY, CDR2 SVGEGT. This CDR3 spans 15 amino acids. In nucleotides, the CDR3 is TGTGCCAGCAGTTACTCCAGGCTCATGAACACTGAAGCTTTCTTT. Translating gives CASSYSRLMNTEAFF.

The chain couples TRBV7-3 to TRBJ2-3, with TRBD1 as a possible D gene (6 bases). Germline-derived CDR1 and CDR2 are SGHTA and FQGTGA. The V end lost 3 bases, the J end lost 6 bases, and 13 bases lay between the germline ends. The CDR3 has 14 residues. CDR3: CASSLGHPPDTQYF. CDR3 sequence (DNA): TGTGCCAGCAGCTTGGGACACCCACCCGATACGCAGTATTTT.

The V and J genes are TRBV30 and TRBJ2-4; 9 nucleotides line up with TRBD1. The germline gives CDR1 GTSNPN, CDR2 SVGIG (reference sequence). Trimming took 5 bases from V and 9 from J; bases not matched to a gene: 8. This CDR3 is 13 amino acids long. CDR3 residues: CAWGRQGVGIQYF. For the CDR3, the DNA is TGTGCCTGGGGCCGACAGGGGGTCGGCATTCAGTACTTC.

The rearrangement joins TRBV6-1 to TRBJ1-1; no reliable D call. The CDR3 has 13 residues. Germline V CDR1 and CDR2: MNHNS, SASEGT. Trimming took 1 base from V and 4 from J, leaving 7 bases between them. The DNA of the CDR3 is TGTGCCAGCAGTGAAGGGGAGAGCACTGAAGCTTTCTTT. Protein: CASSEGESTEAFF.

This sequence joins TRBV19 and TRBJ2-1; 15 positions agree with TRBD2. V was clipped by 4 bases and J by 0 bases; unmatched bases: 4. CDR3 length: 18 amino acids. CDR1 and CDR2 from the germline V gene are LNHDA and SQIVND (reference sequence). The CDR3 DNA follows: TGTGCCAGTAGTACCGGACTAGCGGGGGGGAGCTCCTACAATGAGCAGTTCTTC. This codes for CASSTGLAGGSSYNEQFF.

The CDR3 DNA reads TGTGCCAGCAGCTTAGCTACAAGTTATAGCAATCAGCCCCAGCATTTT. Translation: CASSLATSYSNQPQHF. This chain links TRBV7-2 with TRBJ1-5; unclear D gene. The germline V gene encodes CDR1 SGHTA and CDR2 FQGNSA. Between the trimmed V and J ends, which lost 0 bases and 0 bases, there was a span of 9 bases. This CDR3 spans 16 amino acids.

This chain connects TRBV15 to TRBJ1-2; D might be TRBD1 (6 bases). Germline CDR1 LNHNV, CDR2 YYDKDF (reference sequence). This CDR3 spans 14 amino acids. Trimming pared 0 bases from V and 4 bases from J, leaving 9 bases between. CDR3: CATSRDRDTYGYTF. Here the CDR3 DNA reads TGTGCCACCAGCAGAGATAGGGACACCTATGGCTACACCTTC.

CDR3 region: CASSNGARETQYF. The DNA of the CDR3 is TGTGCCAGCTCGAATGGGGCAAGAGAGACCCAGTACTTC. The V gene is TRBV18, the J gene TRBJ2-5, with a weak D call TRBD1 (5 bases). V dropped 6 bases and J dropped 4 bases, with 12 bases sitting between them. The germline CDR1 and CDR2 sequences are KGHSH and LQKENI. CDR3 length equals 13 residues.

The J gene is TRBJ2-7, the V gene TRBV11-2; D unresolved. Trimming shortened V by 1 base and J by 2 bases, and 9 bases separated the two germline ends. Germline V gives CDR1 SGHAT, CDR2 FQNNGV. The length of the CDR3 is 14 residues. CDR3 amino acids: CASSLVGRTYEQYF. In DNA form, the CDR3 reads TGTGCCAGCAGCTTAGTTGGGCGTACCTACGAGCAGTACTTC.

V and J are TRBV5-1 and TRBJ1-2, with unresolved D. The CDR3 runs 14 residues. The V gene's germline CDR1 is SGHRS and CDR2 YFSETQ. Trimming took off 4 bases at V and 3 bases at J, with 13 bases between the two ends. CDR3 in amino acids: CASSPGEAHYGYTF. In DNA form, the CDR3 reads TGCGCCAGCAGCCCCGGGGAGGCTCACTATGGCTACACCTTC.

The chain carries TRBV19 and TRBJ1-6; D perhaps matches TRBD1 (6 bases). Trimming cost V 9 bases and J 7 bases, with 19 bases left between them. The length of the CDR3 is 15 residues. The germline V gene has CDR1 LNHDA and CDR2 SQIVND (reference sequence). The CDR3 DNA follows: TGTGCCAGCGTGAGGGGACAAGGATTAAATTCACCCCTCCACTTT. It codes for CASVRGQGLNSPLHF.

Only one count was recorded for this clone. The chain combines TRBV20-1 with TRBJ1-2; TRBD1 is a possible D gene (5 bases). CDR3 length: 18 amino acids. Trimming removed 3 bases at V and 1 base at J, with 24 bases between. Germline lookup yields CDR1 DFQATT and CDR2 SNEGSKA (reference sequence). As DNA, the CDR3 is TGCAGTGCTAGTACCCACCCCTACAACCTGGGGCATAACTATGGCTACACCTTC. It specifies CSASTHPYNLGHNYGYTF.

This sequence joins TRBV19 and TRBJ2-6; TRBD1 is a possible D gene (6 bases). The germline V gene has CDR1 LNHDA and CDR2 SQIVND (reference sequence). The CDR3 is made up of 18 amino acids. V shed 7 bases and J shed 0 bases, with 19 bases lying between them. CDR3 bases: TGTGCCAGTATGAGGACAGCGTTAACCTTCTCTGGGGCCAACGTCCTGACTTTC. The encoded protein is CASMRTALTFSGANVLTF.

The chain couples TRBV2 to TRBJ1-4; the D is unclear. The CDR3 spans 13 residues. Trimming removed 6 bases from V and 9 bases from J, with 14 bases in between. The germline V gene encodes CDR1 SNHLY and CDR2 FYNNEI. The CDR3 nucleotides read TGTGCCAGCAGAGACTCGCAGAGTAAAAAACTGTTTTTT. Translating gives CASRDSQSKKLFF. Drawing the rest from reference TRBV2 and TRBJ1-4, the complete variable domain is EPEVTQTPSHQVTQMGQEVILRCVPISNHLYFYWYRQILGQKVEFLVSFYNNEISEKSEIFDDQFSVERPDGSNFTLKIRSTKLEDSAMYFCASRDSQSKKLFFGSGTQLSVL.

The J gene is TRBJ1-2, the V gene TRBV4-3; the match to TRBD1 covers 7 bases. The CDR3 totals 15 residues. The trim removed 4 bases at V and 8 bases at J, leaving 13 bases unmatched. Per germline, CDR1 LGHNA and CDR2 YSLEER. The CDR3, as DNA: TGCGCCAGCAGCCGCTACAGGGGCGGGGGGGGAGGCTACACCTTC. Protein: CASSRYRGGGGGYTF.